This T cell receptor beta chain was obtained from a study of blood T cell repertoires in COVID-19 (dated by TCRdb to 2020 to 2021). The study in broad terms: Collaborator samples came from the United States, Italy and Spain and covered acute and convalescent phases of COVID-19. The material from the prospective study consisted of cDNA or gDNA derived from T cells, B-cell-depleted T cells, or PBMCs. Subjects who had been exposed to COVID-19, were actively infected with it, or had recovered from it provided the deeply sampled blood TCRbeta repertoires that made up the dataset. The repertoires were released in a freely available public database intended as a resource for research on the immune response to SARS-CoV-2. The samples were drawn from the first 160 participants of the ongoing ImmuneRACE study and from 1,200 or so subjects provided by 6 global collaborators. A de-identified subject ID, COVID-19 status, age in years and sex were almost always included in the sample metadata. Where HLA class I and class II types were available, the types were taken from metadata supplied by the sample provider, not from assay-based typing. What the study reported, not specific to this receptor: How much clinical and demographic metadata was included differed by source and by participant, and the metadata was provided uncurated.

Turning to this clone: There is no known antigen for this receptor. It has no much larger one-base neighbor in the sample; base qualities were not kept.

TCRbeta CDR3 regions were amplified from genomic DNA using the immunoSEQ Assay, a bias-controlled multiplex PCR. As for the original processing: The number of nucleated cells in each sample was estimated by amplification of reference gene primers within the assay. To quantify the absolute abundance of each unique TCRbeta CDR3 rearrangement, sequence reads were collapsed and filtered. For each sample, productive Simpson clonality was calculated by taking the square root of Simpson's diversity index across productive rearrangements. Imported from immuneACCESS, the table was reduced by TCRdb to in-frame sequences with V and J called. These copies leave out some clones; in studies compared against another copy, an unresolved V gene accounts for under half, and the cause of the remainder is not known. V, J and clone size are taken as reported in that table, and D and trimming were inferred from the DNA itself. In all, the sample holds approximately 300,000 clones, and around 86% of those were seen once. The top ten constitute around 1.7% of the sample.

Collaborating institutions collected whole blood in K2EDTA tubes following their own protocols. For TCRbeta analysis, collaborators shipped samples as frozen whole blood, isolated PBMCs, or DNA extracted from either of those sample types. The sequence came from a woman between 50 and 59 years old with acute or convalescent COVID-19. Source material: peripheral blood.

The bases are TGTGCCAGCAGTTTTAACGGAGAGACCCAGTACTTC. This gives the protein CASSFNGETQYF. This sequence uses TRBV27 and TRBJ2-5, with no confident D gene call. The cysteine opens and the phenylalanine closes a CDR3 of 12 amino acids. The DNA shown is the 36-base CDR3, in frame from base 1. Trimming removed 3 bases from V and 4 bases from J, leaving 6 bases between the germline ends. The germline V gene (reference sequence) gives CDR1 as MNHEY and CDR2 as SMNVEV.